This entry lists 26 T cell receptor beta chains sequenced from one sample in a study of cytomegalovirus exposure and HLA in healthy donors. PCR amplification relied on 60 Vbeta primers (plus 13 Jbeta primers). Sequencing was performed with immunoSEQ multiplex PCR; in TCRdb, only in-frame clones are kept and a portion is missing. The sample contains under 75,000 clones, around 69% of which appear only once. Sample: PBMCs. Receptor source: a human donor in good health.

The CDR3 sequence: CASSLDRVYEQYF. The CDR3 nucleotides are TGTGCCAGCAGCTTGGACAGGGTCTACGAGCAGTACTTC. The chain combines TRBV5-6 with TRBJ2-7, with D perhaps TRBD1 (6 bases). CDR1 is SGHDT and CDR2 is YYEEEE in the germline V gene. This CDR3 has 13 amino acids. The V and J ends lost 0 bases and 3 bases respectively, with 7 bases between them. Full variable domain (missing parts from reference TRBV5-6 and TRBJ2-7): DAGVTQSPTHLIKTRGQQVTLRCSPKSGHDTVSWYQQALGQGPQFIFQYYEEEERQRGNFPDRFSGHQFPNYSSELNVNALLLGDSALYLCASSLDRVYEQYFGPGTRLTVT.

The chain couples TRBV4-1 to TRBJ2-7; tentative D call: TRBD1 (5 bases). The CDR3 has 15 residues. Germline loops: CDR1 MGHRA, CDR2 YSYEKL. The V end lost 4 bases, the J end lost 0 bases, and 13 bases lay between the germline ends. The CDR3 coding sequence is TGCGCCAGCAGCCTAAACACAGGTAGCTCCTACGAGCAGTACTTC. This sequence encodes CASSLNTGSSYEQYF.

This clone was detected once. V gene TRBV6-1 combines with J gene TRBJ1-1; D not resolved. Germline CDR1 reads MNHNS; CDR2 reads SASEGT. The germline V and J ends were trimmed by 5 bases and 0 bases, with 7 bases remaining between them. The length of the CDR3 is 13 residues. The CDR3 spells CASSSEVNTEAFF. Written as DNA, the CDR3 is TGTGCCAGCAGTTCAGAGGTGAACACTGAAGCTTTCTTT.

The genes are TRBV2 and TRBJ2-2; 11 bases line up with TRBD2. CDR3 length: 15 amino acids. With V trimmed by 9 bases and J by 5 bases, 8 bases remained unmatched. Germline CDR1 reads SNHLY; CDR2 reads FYNNEI. This CDR3 is CARARLAGRTGELFF. DNA of the CDR3: TGTGCCAGGGCGAGACTAGCGGGACGTACCGGGGAGCTGTTTTTT.

Written as DNA, the CDR3 is TGTGCCAGCAGAAGGGGCCAGGGGATATATGGCTACACCTTC. It translates to CASRRGQGIYGYTF. The rearrangement uses TRBV28 and TRBJ1-2, with D possibly TRBD1 on 6 matching bases. Germline CDR1 and CDR2: MDHEN and SYDVKM. The CDR3 consists of 14 residues. The ends were cut back, 6 bases at V and 5 bases at J, with 16 bases in the middle.

The chain employs TRBV6-5 and TRBJ2-7, with D perhaps matching TRBD2 (5 bases). The CDR3 runs 11 residues. V gave up 5 bases and J gave up 5 bases, with 7 bases separating them. The germline V gene encodes CDR1 MNHEY and CDR2 SVGAGI. The CDR3 nucleotides are TGTGCCAGCAGTGCGGGTGACGAGCAGTACTTC. This codes for CASSAGDEQYF.

This clone was counted a few times. V is TRBV20-1 and J is TRBJ2-5; no definite D call. Germline CDR1 reads DFQATT; CDR2 reads SNEGSKA (reference sequence). V was pared by 6 bases and J by 5 bases, with 10 bases between. This CDR3 is 11 amino acids long. The CDR3 is CSARSSETQYF. The CDR3 DNA reads TGCAGTGCCAGGTCGTCGGAGACCCAGTACTTC.

This clone has ten or more counts. The chain carries TRBV5-1 and TRBJ2-5; a possible D gene is TRBD1 (5 bases). Germline V gene data show CDR1 as SGHRS and CDR2 as YFSETQ. This CDR3 has 14 amino acids. Trimming removed 2 bases at V and 5 bases at J, with 13 bases between. This CDR3 reads CASSLPGLGETQYF. Written as DNA, the CDR3 is TGCGCCAGCAGCTTACCAGGGCTGGGGGAGACCCAGTACTTC. Full variable domain (outside the CDR3, taken from reference TRBV5-1 and TRBJ2-5): KAGVTQTPRYLIKTRGQQVTLSCSPISGHRSVSWYQQTPGQGLQFLFEYFSETQRNKGNFPGRFSGRQFSNSRSEMNVSTLELGDSALYLCASSLPGLGETQYFGPGTRLLVL.

The V call is TRBV30, the J call TRBJ1-5; tentatively, D is TRBD1 (5 bases). V dropped 1 base and J dropped 3 bases, with 13 bases sitting between them. The germline CDR1 and CDR2 sequences are GTSNPN and SVGIG (reference sequence). The CDR3 contains 15 residues. DNA of the CDR3: TGTGCCTGGAGTGACCAGGGCCTATTCAATCAGCCCCAGCATTTT. Its translation: CAWSDQGLFNQPQHF.

This rearrangement joins TRBV5-1 to TRBJ1-1; the D is unclear. CDR1 and CDR2 (germline): SGHRS, YFSETQ. Trimming cost V 0 bases and J 3 bases, with 9 bases left between them. The CDR3 is 14 amino acids. CDR3 amino acids: CASSLALADTEAFF. DNA for the CDR3: TGCGCCAGCAGCTTGGCTCTGGCAGACACTGAAGCTTTCTTT.

This chain links TRBV18 with TRBJ1-5; 10 nucleotides match TRBD1. Per germline, CDR1 KGHSH and CDR2 LQKENI. The junction had 1 base not matched to a gene; V was cut back by 2 bases and J by 0 bases. The CDR3 is made up of 16 amino acids. As DNA, the CDR3 is TGTGCCAGCTCACCAGACAGGGGGCATAGCAATCAGCCCCAGCATTTT. Amino acid sequence: CASSPDRGHSNQPQHF.

The chain carries TRBV19 and TRBJ1-2, with 8 bases that match TRBD1. The J segment lost 7 bases and the V segment lost 7 bases, leaving 11 bases of the junction unmatched. Per germline, CDR1 LNHDA and CDR2 SQIVND (reference sequence). The CDR3 covers 14 residues. The CDR3, as DNA: TGTGCCAGTACATGGGGACAGGAAAATGTTGGCTACACCTTC. Residues: CASTWGQENVGYTF.

The chain carries TRBV27 and TRBJ1-1; D unresolved. Trimming cost V 6 bases and J 1 base, with 9 bases left between them. The germline CDR1 and CDR2 sequences are MNHEY and SMNVEV (reference sequence). The CDR3 loop spans 13 amino acids. CDR3 nucleotide sequence: TGTGCCAGCAGAACACACACGAACACTGAAGCTTTCTTT. Protein sequence: CASRTHTNTEAFF.

V usage is TRBV11-2 and J usage is TRBJ2-7, with TRBD2 as a possible D gene (6 bases). CDR1 SGHAT and CDR2 FQNNGV come from the germline V gene. The V and J ends lost 5 bases and 2 bases respectively, with 25 bases between them. The length of the CDR3 is 18 residues. The CDR3 protein is CASSPLRRGKDNPYEQYF. The DNA for the CDR3 is TGTGCCAGCAGCCCCTTAAGGAGGGGAAAGGACAACCCCTACGAGCAGTACTTC.

The J gene is TRBJ2-1, the V gene TRBV27, with no clear D. The germline gives CDR1 MNHEY, CDR2 SMNVEV (reference sequence). Trimming cost V 4 bases and J 4 bases, with 11 bases left between them. The CDR3 contains 14 residues. CDR3 coding DNA: TGTGCCAGCAGTTCGCGAGCGTTATACAATGAGCAGTTCTTC. Translated: CASSSRALYNEQFF.

The genes are TRBV6-1 and TRBJ2-1; D is unclear. The germline V and J ends were trimmed by 3 bases and 8 bases, with 8 bases remaining between them. Germline loops: CDR1 MNHNS, CDR2 SASEGT. The CDR3 spans 12 residues. DNA of the CDR3: TGTGCCAGCAGTGATGAGTCCGATGAGCAGTTCTTC. Translated: CASSDESDEQFF.

V is TRBV9 and J is TRBJ2-7; no firm D call. This CDR3 comprises 15 residues. Trimming pared 0 bases from V and 2 bases from J, leaving 12 bases between. Germline V gene data show CDR1 as SGDLS and CDR2 as YYNGEE. CDR3 DNA sequence: TGTGCCAGCAGCGTAGCTTCTGCGGTCCCCTACGAGCAGTACTTC. Protein product: CASSVASAVPYEQYF. Full variable domain (remainder filled in from reference TRBV9 and TRBJ2-7): DSGVTQTPKHLITATGQRVTLRCSPRSGDLSVYWYQQSLDQGLQFLIQYYNGEERAKGNILERFSAQQFPDLHSELNLSSLELGDSALYFCASSVASAVPYEQYFGPGTRLTVT.

The gene calls are TRBV30 and TRBJ1-2, with 9 bases lining up with TRBD1. Germline V gives CDR1 GTSNPN, CDR2 SVGIG (reference sequence). The CDR3 runs to 12 residues. V dropped 0 bases and J dropped 13; count of bases not matched to a gene: 6. CDR3 nucleotides: TGTGCCTGGAGTGTAGGGGACAGGGTTATCACCTTC. The encoded protein is CAWSVGDRVITF.

V usage is TRBV29-1 and J usage is TRBJ1-1; no firm D call. The CDR3 totals 13 residues. Germline lookup yields CDR1 SQVTM and CDR2 ANQGSEA. V was cut by 2 bases and J by 4 bases, with 11 bases left in between. The CDR3 bases are TGCAGCGTTGAAATCCAGGTAGGCACTGAAGCTTTCTTT. This gives the protein CSVEIQVGTEAFF.

V is TRBV5-4 and J is TRBJ1-2; D is ambiguous. CDR3 length: 14 residues. Germline loops: CDR1 SGHNT, CDR2 YYREEE (reference sequence). V lost 6 bases and J 6 bases, leaving 18 bases between the germline ends. CDR3 DNA: TGTGCCAGCACTTTTTACATGAACGAAGATGGCTACACCTTC. As protein: CASTFYMNEDGYTF.

The chain combines TRBV7-2 with TRBJ2-7, with 8 bases fitting TRBD2. Germline V gene lookup returns CDR1 SGHTA and CDR2 FQGNSA. The CDR3 consists of 16 residues. The junction had 15 bases not matched to a gene; V was cut back by 8 bases and J by 3 bases. CDR3 DNA sequence: TGTGCCAGCCGAATCCTAGCGGGCGCGCACCTCTACGAGCAGTACTTC. Amino acid sequence: CASRILAGAHLYEQYF.

The V call is TRBV2, the J call TRBJ1-4, with TRBD1 matching over 7 bases. The CDR3 consists of 15 residues. Germline V gene sequence: CDR1 SNHLY, CDR2 FYNNEI. The trim removed 5 bases at V and 1 base at J, leaving 4 bases unmatched. The CDR3: CASSIRQGTNEKLFF. CDR3 nucleotides: TGTGCCAGCAGTATACGACAGGGAACTAATGAAAAACTGTTTTTT.

This clone was detected only once. This rearrangement joins TRBV2 to TRBJ2-1; weak D call: TRBD2 (6 bases). V lost 3 bases and J 7 bases, leaving 10 bases between the germline ends. This CDR3 comprises 13 residues. Germline CDR1 SNHLY, CDR2 FYNNEI. CDR3 loop: CASSDEGRNEQFF. The CDR3 nucleotides are TGTGCCAGCAGTGATGAGGGGAGGAATGAGCAGTTCTTC.

The chain recombines TRBV18 with TRBJ1-4; 7 bases map to TRBD1. CDR3 length: 13 amino acids. The germline V gene encodes CDR1 KGHSH and CDR2 LQKENI. The V gene end was trimmed by 6 bases and the J gene end by 6 bases; junction bases not matched to a gene: 4. CDR3 residues: CASSRQGDEKLFF. In DNA form, the CDR3 reads TGTGCCAGCTCCCGACAGGGAGATGAAAAACTGTTTTTT.

V gene TRBV11-2 combines with J gene TRBJ2-1; D ambiguous. Between the trimmed V and J ends, which lost 3 bases and 0 bases, there was a span of 12 bases. This CDR3 has 16 amino acids. In germline, CDR1 is SGHAT, CDR2 FQNNGV. DNA of the CDR3: TGTGCCAGCAGCTTCATAGACACCTTCTCCTACAATGAGCAGTTCTTC. This codes for CASSFIDTFSYNEQFF.

The J gene is TRBJ2-1, the V gene TRBV19; 7 bases align to TRBD2. Germline-derived CDR1 and CDR2 are LNHDA and SQIVND (reference sequence). This CDR3 is 14 amino acids long. V was clipped by 2 bases and J by 2 bases; unmatched bases: 0. The CDR3 loop is CASSILAAYNEQFF. For the CDR3, the DNA is TGTGCCAGTAGTATACTAGCGGCCTACAATGAGCAGTTCTTC. Complete variable domain (other parts from reference TRBV19 and TRBJ2-1): DGGITQSPKYLFRKEGQNVTLSCEQNLNHDAMYWYRQDPGQGLRLIYYSQIVNDFQKGDIAEGYSVSREKKESFPLTVTSAQKNPTAFYLCASSILAAYNEQFFGPGTRLTVL.